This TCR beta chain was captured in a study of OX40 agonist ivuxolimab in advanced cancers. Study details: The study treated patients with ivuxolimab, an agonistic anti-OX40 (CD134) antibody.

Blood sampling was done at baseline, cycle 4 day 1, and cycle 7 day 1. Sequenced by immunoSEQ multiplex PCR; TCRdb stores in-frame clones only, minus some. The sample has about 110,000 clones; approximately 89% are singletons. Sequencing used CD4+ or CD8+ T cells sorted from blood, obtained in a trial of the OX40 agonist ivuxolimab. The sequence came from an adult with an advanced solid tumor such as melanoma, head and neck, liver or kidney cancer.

This CDR3 reads CASSRGRREQYF. The CDR3 bases are TGCGCCAGCAGTCGAGGCAGGCGCGAGCAGTACTTC. The chain employs TRBV10-2 and TRBJ2-7, with D unresolved. With 5 bases removed from V and 6 bases from J, the gap between germline ends came to 11 bases. CDR1 and CDR2 from the germline V gene are WSHSY and SAAADI. This CDR3 has 12 amino acids.